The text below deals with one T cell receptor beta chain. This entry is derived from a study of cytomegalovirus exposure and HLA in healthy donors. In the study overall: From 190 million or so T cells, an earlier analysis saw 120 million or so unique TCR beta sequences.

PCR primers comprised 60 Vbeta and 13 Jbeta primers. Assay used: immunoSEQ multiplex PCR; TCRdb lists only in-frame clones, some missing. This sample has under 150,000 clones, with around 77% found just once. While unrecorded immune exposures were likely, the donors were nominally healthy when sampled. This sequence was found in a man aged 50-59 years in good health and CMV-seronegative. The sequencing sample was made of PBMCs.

Here the CDR3 reads CASSGGDSGLISGANVLTF. Here the CDR3 DNA reads TGTGCCAGCAGCGGAGGGGATAGCGGGCTGATCTCTGGGGCCAACGTCCTGACTTTC. This rearrangement joins TRBV7-9 to TRBJ2-6, with 7 bases matching TRBD2. From germline, CDR1 is SEHNR and CDR2 FQNEAQ (reference sequence). With V trimmed by 5 bases and J by 0 bases, 13 bases remained unmatched. This CDR3 has 19 amino acids.